These T cell receptor beta chains were read from a single sample in a study of cytomegalovirus exposure and HLA in healthy donors. The repertoire was sequenced with immunoSEQ multiplex PCR; TCRdb's copy has only in-frame clones and lacks some. This sample has roughly 130,000 clones, with approximately 61% found just once. The sequencing sample was made of PBMCs. The receptors were sampled from a man younger than 40 in good health and CMV-seropositive. CDR3s include the opening cysteine and the closing phenylalanine or tryptophan. A D gene is named only where the DNA matches it firmly. The size entry is marked missing in some rows and otherwise reads once, few, many or a size class.

j_gene: TRBJ2-1; abundance: NA; v_gene: TRBV9; d_gene: TRBD2; CDR3nt: TGTGCCAGCAGCGGACTACTAGCGGGAGCAGCCAATGAGCAGTTCTTC; CDR3aa: CASSGLLAGAANEQFF
j_gene: TRBJ1-4; abundance: few; v_gene: TRBV9; d_gene: NA; CDR3nt: TGTGCCAGCAGCCCCCGACGGGGGGACGTTGGAAAACTGTTTTTT; CDR3aa: CASSPRRGDVGKLFF
j_gene: TRBJ1-1; abundance: once; v_gene: TRBV19; d_gene: NA; CDR3nt: TGTGCCAGTAGTATGAGCGGGGGTAGGAACACTGAAGCTTTCTTT; CDR3aa: CASSMSGGRNTEAFF
j_gene: TRBJ1-6; abundance: NA; v_gene: TRBV19; d_gene: NA; CDR3nt: TGTGCCAGTAGTGAAGGCCAAGGGAGGGACCTCCACTTT; CDR3aa: CASSEGQGRDLHF
j_gene: TRBJ1-1; abundance: once; v_gene: TRBV5-1; d_gene: NA; CDR3nt: TGCGCCAGCAGCGCGGCTGGGGGCAGGGAAGCTTTCTTT; CDR3aa: CASSAAGGREAFF
j_gene: TRBJ2-5; abundance: NA; v_gene: TRBV9; d_gene: NA; CDR3nt: TGTGCCAGCAGCGAGGGACAACAAGGTGTTGAGAGGACCCAGTACTTC; CDR3aa: CASSEGQQGVERTQYF
j_gene: TRBJ2-7; abundance: NA; v_gene: TRBV7-8; d_gene: NA; CDR3nt: TGTGCCAGCAGCCCGACTTTCTACGAGCAGTACTTC; CDR3aa: CASSPTFYEQYF
j_gene: TRBJ1-1; abundance: few; v_gene: TRBV15; d_gene: TRBD1; CDR3nt: TGTGCCACCAGCACCGTAGACAGGGGGCGCGGGAAAACTGAAGCTTTCTTT; CDR3aa: CATSTVDRGRGKTEAFF
j_gene: TRBJ2-7; abundance: NA; v_gene: TRBV10-3; d_gene: TRBD2; CDR3nt: TGTGCCATCAGTTGGACTAGCGGGAGTAACGAGCAGTACTTC; CDR3aa: CAISWTSGSNEQYF
j_gene: TRBJ1-1; abundance: few; v_gene: TRBV28; d_gene: NA; CDR3nt: TGTGCCAGCAGTCGAATTGTACAGGGATATGGTGAAGCTTTCTTT; CDR3aa: CASSRIVQGYGEAFF
j_gene: TRBJ2-7; abundance: NA; v_gene: TRBV7-3; d_gene: TRBD2; CDR3nt: TGTGCCAGCAGCGCGGGGCTAGCGGGGACGGGGGAGCAGTACTTC; CDR3aa: CASSAGLAGTGEQYF
j_gene: TRBJ1-1; abundance: few; v_gene: TRBV5-6; d_gene: TRBD1; CDR3nt: TGTGCCAGCAGCTCTTCAGGCAGGGGGCTTGCTTTCTTT; CDR3aa: CASSSSGRGLAFF
j_gene: TRBJ1-5; abundance: NA; v_gene: TRBV27; d_gene: NA; CDR3nt: TGTGCCAGCAGTGACCTCAGACATCCAGCCGCTCAGCCCCAGCATTTT; CDR3aa: CASSDLRHPAAQPQHF
j_gene: TRBJ1-6; abundance: NA; v_gene: TRBV27; d_gene: TRBD1; CDR3nt: TGTGCCAGCAGTTGGGACAGCCCGAGCTCCTATAATTCACCCCTCCACTTT; CDR3aa: CASSWDSPSSYNSPLHF
j_gene: TRBJ2-5; abundance: NA; v_gene: TRBV7-7; d_gene: NA; CDR3nt: TGTGCTAGCAGCCTGAAGCGGCGTCTATACTTC; CDR3aa: CASSLKRRLYF
j_gene: TRBJ2-4; abundance: NA; v_gene: TRBV7-6; d_gene: TRBD2; CDR3nt: TGTGCCAGCAGCCCACTAGCGGGAGTTTGGGCCAAAAACATTCAGTACTTC; CDR3aa: CASSPLAGVWAKNIQYF
j_gene: TRBJ2-7; abundance: once; v_gene: TRBV18; d_gene: NA; CDR3nt: TGTGCCAGCTCACCAGATTTAGGAGGAGAGCAGTACTTC; CDR3aa: CASSPDLGGEQYF
j_gene: TRBJ2-4; abundance: NA; v_gene: TRBV30; d_gene: TRBD2; CDR3nt: TGTGCCTCCACTAGCGGGATGGCCAAAAACATTCAGTACTTC; CDR3aa: CASTSGMAKNIQYF
j_gene: TRBJ2-7; abundance: NA; v_gene: TRBV28; d_gene: NA; CDR3nt: TGTGCCAGCAGTTATCCGAGGCCCCCCTACGAGCAGTACTTC; CDR3aa: CASSYPRPPYEQYF
j_gene: TRBJ2-7; abundance: NA; v_gene: TRBV5-4; d_gene: NA; CDR3nt: TGTGCCAGCAGGTCCCGGACTGGCGCTTTGGGCGAGCAGTACTTC; CDR3aa: CASRSRTGALGEQYF
j_gene: TRBJ2-7; abundance: NA; v_gene: TRBV19; d_gene: NA; CDR3nt: TGTGCCAGTAGTATAGCGAGACACCCAGGAATGTTCTACGAGCAGTACTTC; CDR3aa: CASSIARHPGMFYEQYF
j_gene: TRBJ1-5; abundance: NA; v_gene: TRBV5-1; d_gene: NA; CDR3nt: TGCGCCAGCAGCTTGTACAGGTCCAATCAGCCCCAGCATTTT; CDR3aa: CASSLYRSNQPQHF
j_gene: TRBJ2-1; abundance: NA; v_gene: TRBV19; d_gene: TRBD2; CDR3nt: TGTGCCACGGGACTAGCGGGACATGAGCAGTTCTTC; CDR3aa: CATGLAGHEQFF
j_gene: TRBJ1-5; abundance: NA; v_gene: TRBV4-3; d_gene: TRBD1; CDR3nt: TGCGCCAGCAGCCAAGTTCCCTTTTCGACAGGGAACAATCAGCCCCAGCATTTT; CDR3aa: CASSQVPFSTGNNQPQHF
j_gene: TRBJ2-2; abundance: once; v_gene: TRBV5-1; d_gene: NA; CDR3nt: TGCGCCAGCAGCTTGGTAGCTGGCCCGATGTGGGAGCTGTTTTTT; CDR3aa: CASSLVAGPMWELFF
j_gene: TRBJ2-3; abundance: few; v_gene: TRBV7-6; d_gene: NA; CDR3nt: TGTGCCAGCAGCTTAGAGGCGGGATTGGGGTCCACAGATACGCAGTATTTT; CDR3aa: CASSLEAGLGSTDTQYF
j_gene: TRBJ2-6; abundance: few; v_gene: TRBV29-1; d_gene: NA; CDR3nt: TGCAGCGCCCTCTCTGGGGCCAACGTCCTGACTTTC; CDR3aa: CSALSGANVLTF
j_gene: TRBJ2-1; abundance: NA; v_gene: TRBV7-3; d_gene: TRBD2; CDR3nt: TGTGCCAGCAGCTCCCCTAGCGGGCTGGCCTACAATGAGCAGTTCTTC; CDR3aa: CASSSPSGLAYNEQFF
j_gene: TRBJ1-1; abundance: NA; v_gene: TRBV5-1; d_gene: NA; CDR3nt: TGCGCCAGCAGCTTGATGGCAGGGTGGGACACTGAAGCTTTCTTT; CDR3aa: CASSLMAGWDTEAFF
j_gene: TRBJ1-6; abundance: NA; v_gene: TRBV4-1; d_gene: TRBD1; CDR3nt: TGCGCCAGCAGCCGACAGGGGGCAAATAATTCACCCCTCCACTTT; CDR3aa: CASSRQGANNSPLHF
j_gene: TRBJ1-5; abundance: NA; v_gene: TRBV2; d_gene: NA; CDR3nt: TGTGCCAGCAGCGCGGATTACGGACAGTTGAGCAATCAGCCCCAGCATTTT; CDR3aa: CASSADYGQLSNQPQHF
j_gene: TRBJ1-4; abundance: NA; v_gene: TRBV6-1; d_gene: TRBD1; CDR3nt: TGTGCCAGCAGAAACAGGGGGCGCGATGAAAAACTGTTTTTT; CDR3aa: CASRNRGRDEKLFF
j_gene: TRBJ2-7; abundance: NA; v_gene: TRBV21-1; d_gene: NA; CDR3nt: TGTGCCAGCAGCAATCGGGCCGGGACAGGTGTCCACGAGCAGTACTTC; CDR3aa: CASSNRAGTGVHEQYF
j_gene: TRBJ2-7; abundance: NA; v_gene: TRBV5-1; d_gene: TRBD2; CDR3nt: TGCGCCAGCAGCCCGGGACTAGCGGGACTGGCCTACGAGCAGTACTTC; CDR3aa: CASSPGLAGLAYEQYF
j_gene: TRBJ2-3; abundance: few; v_gene: TRBV7-8; d_gene: TRBD2; CDR3nt: TGTGCCAGCAGCGAGCGGGGAGTCTCTAGCACAGATACGCAGTATTTT; CDR3aa: CASSERGVSSTDTQYF
j_gene: TRBJ2-3; abundance: few; v_gene: TRBV7-3; d_gene: TRBD2; CDR3nt: TGTGCCAGCAGCCGCTCTAGCGGGAGCGAGGCAGATACGCAGTATTTT; CDR3aa: CASSRSSGSEADTQYF
j_gene: TRBJ1-2; abundance: NA; v_gene: TRBV5-6; d_gene: NA; CDR3nt: TGTGCCAGCAGTTTGCCGCGTGTCAGGGTTGGGAGCTACACCTTC; CDR3aa: CASSLPRVRVGSYTF
j_gene: TRBJ2-5; abundance: NA; v_gene: TRBV5-4; d_gene: NA; CDR3nt: TGTGCCAGCAGCTTATCTTTATTCGAGACCCAGTACTTC; CDR3aa: CASSLSLFETQYF
j_gene: TRBJ1-2; abundance: few; v_gene: TRBV28; d_gene: NA; CDR3nt: TGTGCCAGCAGTTGGGGCTCGGCGCTTTATGGCTACACCTTC; CDR3aa: CASSWGSALYGYTF
j_gene: TRBJ2-1; abundance: NA; v_gene: TRBV5-4; d_gene: TRBD2; CDR3nt: TGTGCCAGCAGCTTGACAGCGGGACCGGGGGATGAGCAGTTCTTC; CDR3aa: CASSLTAGPGDEQFF
j_gene: TRBJ2-7; abundance: once; v_gene: TRBV2; d_gene: TRBD1; CDR3nt: TGTGCCAGCAGTTCGGACAGGGGGCGCCTCGGCGGGTACGAGCAGTACTTC; CDR3aa: CASSSDRGRLGGYEQYF
j_gene: TRBJ2-6; abundance: NA; v_gene: TRBV5-4; d_gene: NA; CDR3nt: TGTGCCAGCAGGCAGACAGGTCTCGAGGGGGCCAACGTCCTGACTTTC; CDR3aa: CASRQTGLEGANVLTF
j_gene: TRBJ1-3; abundance: NA; v_gene: TRBV2; d_gene: NA; CDR3nt: TGTGCCAGCTCCCTAGCCGAGAGGTGGCTCTCTGGAAACACCATATATTTT; CDR3aa: CASSLAERWLSGNTIYF
j_gene: TRBJ1-2; abundance: NA; v_gene: TRBV5-4; d_gene: NA; CDR3nt: TGTGCCAGCAGCTTGGCACCCGGGACAATGTTTTCGGAAAATGGCTACACCTTC; CDR3aa: CASSLAPGTMFSENGYTF
j_gene: TRBJ2-7; abundance: few; v_gene: TRBV7-2; d_gene: NA; CDR3nt: TGTGCCAGCAGCGCTATCGTTAGCTCCTACGAGCAGTACTTC; CDR3aa: CASSAIVSSYEQYF
j_gene: TRBJ1-1; abundance: NA; v_gene: TRBV6-6; d_gene: NA; CDR3nt: TGTGCCAGCAGTTACTGGGGGGGTGAAGCTTTCTTT; CDR3aa: CASSYWGGEAFF